A selection of T cell receptor beta chains follows, all from one sample in a study of neoadjuvant anti-PD-1 for oral cavity cancer. Profiling relied on immunoSEQ multiplex PCR, and the TCRdb table lists in-frame clones only, not all of them. The repertoire holds a few thousand clones, with 45% to 65% as singletons. The specimen was tumor tissue, collected after nivolumab (anti-PD-1) treatment. These receptors came from a person aged 35 to 85 with oral cavity squamous cell carcinoma. Both conserved end residues are part of each CDR3. D genes are given only for firm matches. Size values are once, few and many counts, or a class for expanded clones, and some rows have none.

CDR3: CSGTGLDVEQFF
DNA: TGCAGCGGGACCGGGTTGGATGTTGAGCAGTTCTTC
V: TRBV29-1
D: .
J: TRBJ2-1
size: few

CDR3: CASSFSGLSYEQYF
DNA: TGTGCCAGCAGCTTCTCGGGCCTGTCCTACGAGCAGTACTTC
V: TRBV5-6
D: .
J: TRBJ2-7
size: .

CDR3: CASSRTVNTEAFF
DNA: TGTGCCAGCAGTAGGACAGTTAACACTGAAGCTTTCTTT
V: TRBV27
D: .
J: TRBJ1-1
size: .

CDR3: CASSQGPGLAGGEQYF
DNA: TGTGCCAGCAGCCAAGGTCCGGGACTAGCGGGAGGCGAGCAGTACTTC
V: TRBV9
D: TRBD2
J: TRBJ2-7
size: .

CDR3: CASSGGGGSGNTIYF
DNA: TGTGCCAGCAGTGGTGGAGGGGGCTCTGGAAACACCATATATTTT
V: TRBV2
D: .
J: TRBJ1-3
size: .

CDR3: CASSQFRDEPYNEQFF
DNA: TGCGCCAGCAGTCAATTCCGGGACGAGCCCTACAATGAGCAGTTCTTC
V: TRBV23-1
D: .
J: TRBJ2-1
size: .